The 13 T cell receptor beta chains below come from one sample, sequenced in a study of cytomegalovirus exposure and HLA in healthy donors. Primers for the PCR totalled 60 Vbeta and 13 Jbeta. Profiling relied on immunoSEQ multiplex PCR, and the TCRdb table lists in-frame clones only, not all of them. The sample lists about 150,000 clones, 80% occurring once. Material: PBMCs. These receptors came from a young man in good health and CMV-seropositive.

The chain links TRBV5-6 to TRBJ2-6; 7 bases are shared with TRBD2. CDR1 and CDR2 (germline): SGHDT, YYEEEE. There are 18 residues in the CDR3. Trimming took 4 bases from V and 2 from J; bases not matched to a gene: 12. Here the CDR3 reads CASSPPGGLGTGANVLTF. The DNA of the CDR3 is TGTGCCAGCAGCCCGCCGGGGGGTTTAGGCACTGGGGCCAACGTCCTGACTTTC.

V usage is TRBV9 and J usage is TRBJ2-2; no definite D call. CDR3 length: 16 residues. Germline V lookup: CDR1 SGDLS, CDR2 YYNGEE. V lost 0 bases, J lost 2 bases, and 11 bases lay in between. CDR3 in DNA: TGTGCCAGCAGCGTAGGGGCAAAAACAAACACCGGGGAGCTGTTTTTT. Encoded protein: CASSVGAKTNTGELFF.

V is TRBV5-1 and J is TRBJ2-1, with 8 bases identical to TRBD2. Germline values: CDR1 SGHRS, CDR2 YFSETQ. V lost 3 bases to trimming and J lost 5 bases; unmatched junction nucleotides: 7. The CDR3 length is 15 residues. In DNA form, the CDR3 reads TGCGCCAGCAGCTACGGGACTAGTATGGACAATGAGCAGTTCTTC. Translated, it gives CASSYGTSMDNEQFF.

The rearrangement uses TRBV19 and TRBJ2-1, with 13 positions matching TRBD2. There are 14 residues in the CDR3. Germline CDR1 and CDR2: LNHDA and SQIVND (reference sequence). V shed 6 bases, J shed 9 bases, and the junction held 5 bases outside the gene matches. CDR3: CASRGTSGTGEQFF. The CDR3 DNA sequence: TGTGCCAGTAGGGGGACTAGCGGGACAGGTGAGCAGTTCTTC.

The V and J genes are TRBV6-1 and TRBJ1-3; weak D call: TRBD1 (5 bases). V was cut by 5 bases and J by 0 bases, with 8 bases left in between. This CDR3 has 14 residues. Germline V CDR1 and CDR2: MNHNS, SASEGT. Written as DNA, the CDR3 is TGTGCCAGCAGTCAAGACAGCTCTGGAAACACCATATATTTT. Its protein product is CASSQDSSGNTIYF.

The chain recombines TRBV6-6 with TRBJ1-1, with D uncertain. Per the germline V gene, CDR1 is MNHNY and CDR2 is SVGAGI (reference sequence). The CDR3 length is 13 residues. Trimming stripped 6 bases from V and 4 bases from J, with 12 bases between. CDR3 region: CASRKEYRTEAFF. The DNA of the CDR3 is TGTGCCAGCAGGAAGGAGTATCGCACTGAAGCTTTCTTT.

The V gene is TRBV29-1, the J gene TRBJ2-5, with 7 nucleotides matching TRBD1. CDR1 is SQVTM and CDR2 is ANQGSEA in the germline V gene. Trimming cost V 4 bases and J 2 bases; bases outside gene matches: 1. The CDR3 is made up of 12 amino acids. Written as DNA, the CDR3 is TGCAGCGTTGCACAGGGGCAAGAGACCCAGTACTTC. Encoded protein: CSVAQGQETQYF.

This sequence joins TRBV25-1 and TRBJ1-1, with D possibly being TRBD1 (6 bases). The CDR3 loop spans 14 amino acids. Trimming shortened V by 6 bases and J by 5 bases, and 16 bases separated the two germline ends. Germline lookup yields CDR1 MGHDK and CDR2 SYGVNS. DNA of the CDR3: TGTGCCAGCAGGGAGACAGGCTCTGGGACTGAAGCTTTCTTT. Translation: CASRETGSGTEAFF.

The chain joins TRBV7-8 to TRBJ2-3; 10 bases are shared with TRBD2. CDR1 and CDR2 from the germline V gene are SGHVS and FQNEAQ. The CDR3 contains 14 residues. V lost 2 bases, J lost 6 bases, and 2 bases stayed unmatched. CDR3 DNA: TGTGCCAGCAGCTTACTAGCGGGAGTCGATACGCAGTATTTT. It specifies CASSLLAGVDTQYF.

Remarks on this clone: A read error may produce the germline difference seen at one junction end. The V gene is TRBV7-7, the J gene TRBJ2-7; the match to TRBD2 covers 10 bases. CDR3 length: 15 residues. Germline loops: CDR1 SSHAT, CDR2 FNYEAQ (reference sequence). The CDR3 is CASSLASGSGYEQYF. The CDR3 coding sequence is TGTGCTAGCAGCTTAGCTAGCGGGAGCGGGTACGAGCAGTACTTC. The variable domain in full, completed from reference TRBV7-7 and TRBJ2-7, reads GAGVSQSPRYKVTKRGQDVTLRCDPISSHATLYWYQQALGQGPEFLTYFNYEAQPDKSGLPSDRFSAERPEGSISTLTIQRTEQRDSAMYRCASSLASGSGYEQYFGPGTRLTVT.

J is TRBJ2-1 and V is TRBV9; 7 bases fit TRBD1. Per germline, CDR1 SGDLS and CDR2 YYNGEE. This CDR3 region has 14 residues. V was pared by 0 bases and J by 5 bases, with 2 bases of the junction left unmatched. CDR3 sequence reads: CASSVDTGDNEQFF. DNA for the CDR3: TGTGCCAGCAGCGTAGACACAGGGGACAATGAGCAGTTCTTC.

The V and J genes are TRBV4-2 and TRBJ2-7; 9 nucleotides align to TRBD2. CDR1 and CDR2 (germline): LGHNA, YNFKEQ. This CDR3 is built from 16 residues. With 3 bases clipped from V and 5 bases from J, the junction kept 11 bases outside the gene matches. In nucleotides, the CDR3 is TGTGCCAGCAGCCACCTAACTACTAGCGGGTTTAACGAGCAGTACTTC. Its translation is CASSHLTTSGFNEQYF.

This clone has a single count. The chain combines TRBV15 with TRBJ2-5; 7 nucleotides align to TRBD2. The J call may be mistaken, given a closer DNA end match to TRBJ2-7. The germline gives CDR1 LNHNV, CDR2 YYDKDF (reference sequence). This CDR3 is built from 12 residues. CDR3 DNA: TGTGCCACCAGCCCGGGAGGCTACGAGCAGTACTTC. Translation gives CATSPGGYEQYF.